Presented here are 8 T cell receptor beta chains from one specimen sequenced in a study of blood T cell repertoires in COVID-19. The repertoire was sequenced with immunoSEQ multiplex PCR; TCRdb's copy has only in-frame clones and lacks some. The sample consists of around 58,000 clones, 80% to 90% of them appearing once. Sequenced material: peripheral blood. The receptors here all came from a human donor in a cohort sampled during active COVID-19.

V usage is TRBV18 and J usage is TRBJ1-4, with 8 bases aligning to TRBD1. Germline CDR1 is KGHSH and CDR2 is LQKENI. This CDR3 has 15 residues. After removal of 6 bases from V and 4 bases from J, the junction contained 7 bases not matched to a gene. The CDR3 sequence: CASSLDRGDNEKLFF. CDR3 DNA sequence: TGTGCCAGCTCCCTCGACAGGGGAGATAATGAAAAACTGTTTTTT.

The table lists this clone with a count of one. J is TRBJ2-7 and V is TRBV7-6; 14 positions agree with TRBD2. V was clipped by 1 base and J by 5 bases; unmatched bases: 4. Germline V CDR1 and CDR2: SGHVS, FNYEAQ. The CDR3 runs 16 residues. This CDR3 is CASSLGLGLAGDEQYF. Written as DNA, the CDR3 is TGTGCCAGCAGCTTAGGATTGGGACTAGCGGGAGACGAGCAGTACTTC.

This sequence joins TRBV3-1 (or the pseudogene TRBV3-2) and TRBJ2-5, with D perhaps TRBD1 (5 bases). Germline CDR1 and CDR2: LGHDT and YNNKEL (reference sequence). This CDR3 has 16 residues. V was clipped by 1 base and J by 5 bases, with 17 bases between them. The CDR3 DNA reads TGTGCCAGCAGCCAAGCATGGAAAGGGGTGGTGGAGACCCAGTACTTC. Translated, it gives CASSQAWKGVVETQYF.

The rearrangement joins TRBV2 to TRBJ2-7; 9 nucleotides match TRBD2. The CDR3 runs to 14 residues. V lost 7 bases and J lost 3; bases outside the gene matches: 7. The germline gives CDR1 SNHLY, CDR2 FYNNEI. CDR3 loop: CASNLAGTLYEQYF. CDR3 in DNA: TGTGCCAGCAATCTAGCGGGGACGCTCTACGAGCAGTACTTC.

V gene TRBV28 combines with J gene TRBJ2-4, with TRBD1 matching over 8 bases. The CDR3 extends over 13 amino acids. Unmatched junction bases numbered 10, after V lost 6 bases and J lost 12 bases. The germline V gene encodes CDR1 MDHEN and CDR2 SYDVKM. Here the CDR3 DNA reads TGTGCCAGCAGATCCCCCGGGACAGGATCTCAGTACTTC. Amino acids: CASRSPGTGSQYF.

The gene calls are TRBV19 and TRBJ2-3; 12 bases are shared with TRBD1. The CDR3 length is 14 residues. V was pared by 5 bases and J by 9 bases, with 6 bases of the junction left unmatched. The germline gives CDR1 LNHDA, CDR2 SQIVND (reference sequence). The CDR3 coding sequence is TGTGCCAGTAGTGGGACAGGGGGCACGGACACGCAGTATTTT. It yields the protein CASSGTGGTDTQYF.

The V gene is TRBV5-6, the J gene TRBJ2-2; 7 bases fit TRBD1. J was trimmed by 0 bases and V by 1 base; bases with no gene match: 6. CDR3 length equals 17 residues. Germline V lookup: CDR1 SGHDT, CDR2 YYEEEE. The CDR3 sequence is CASSLLTTGSNTGELFF. In DNA form, the CDR3 reads TGTGCCAGCAGCTTGCTTACGACAGGGTCGAACACCGGGGAGCTGTTTTTT.

The chain recombines TRBV6-2 or TRBV6-3 with TRBJ1-5; 9 bases line up with TRBD1. The junction had 2 bases not matched to a gene; V was cut back by 5 bases and J by 3 bases. The CDR3 loop spans 14 amino acids. Per the germline V gene, CDR1 is MNHEY and CDR2 is SVGEGT. This CDR3 reads CASSRTGDNQPQHF. The CDR3 DNA is TGTGCCAGCAGTCGGACAGGGGACAATCAGCCCCAGCATTTT.